The 22 T cell receptor beta chains given below trace back to one sample, sequenced in a study of blood T cell repertoires in COVID-19. Using immunoSEQ multiplex PCR, the repertoire was profiled, and TCRdb retains in-frame clones only, with some absent. The table has more than 110,000 clones, about three quarters seen once; the top ten hold about an eighth. Sequenced input: peripheral blood. The receptors here all came from a man older than 75 with acute or convalescent COVID-19.

The chain joins TRBV6-4 to TRBJ1-1, with a tentative D call TRBD1 (6 bases). The CDR3 has 13 residues. Germline CDR1 MRHNA, CDR2 SNTAGT. Trimming pared 3 bases from V and 10 bases from J, leaving 15 bases between. CDR3 residues: CASSDNQGKTAFF. CDR3 nucleotide sequence: TGTGCCAGCAGTGATAACCAGGGGAAGACAGCTTTCTTT.

The chain joins TRBV7-9 to TRBJ2-1, with a tentative D call TRBD1 (6 bases). Germline loops: CDR1 SEHNR, CDR2 FQNEAQ (reference sequence). The CDR3 is 16 residues long. Trimming stripped 2 bases from V and 6 bases from J, with 17 bases between. The CDR3 region is CASSLSTGLVSNEQFF. CDR3 coding DNA: TGTGCCAGCAGCTTAAGTACAGGGCTGGTCTCCAATGAGCAGTTCTTC.

This CDR3 reads CASSQGGNSGLSSATNEKLFF. CDR3 sequence (DNA): TGTGCCAGCAGCCAAGGAGGTAATTCAGGGTTGTCTAGCGCGACTAATGAAAAACTGTTTTTT. This chain uses TRBV3-1 (or the pseudogene TRBV3-2) with TRBJ1-4; D might be TRBD1 (5 bases). Germline values: CDR1 LGHDT, CDR2 YNNKEL (reference sequence). The CDR3 contains 21 residues. V was clipped by 1 base and J by 2 bases, with 26 bases between them.

The rearrangement joins TRBV21-1 to TRBJ1-4; TRBD1 reflects the table's D call only, with no check against the DNA. TRBV21-1 is given as a pseudogene. The CDR3 loop spans 13 amino acids. The CDR3 spells CALPGDRQGKLFF. CDR3 nucleotide sequence: TGTGCCCTTCCCGGGGACAGACAGGGGAAACTGTTTTTT.

J is TRBJ1-4 and V is TRBV3-1 (or the pseudogene TRBV3-2); D gene ambiguous. The CDR3 spans 14 residues. Germline assignment: CDR1 LGHDT and CDR2 YNNKEL (reference sequence). V was cut by 1 base and J by 6 bases, with 9 bases left in between. CDR3 amino acids: CASSQGGGYEKLFF. CDR3 sequence (DNA): TGTGCCAGCAGCCAAGGGGGAGGATATGAAAAACTGTTTTTT.

The rearrangement joins TRBV5-4 to TRBJ2-3; D possibly corresponds to TRBD1 (5 bases). Germline V CDR1 and CDR2: SGHNT, YYREEE (reference sequence). This CDR3 spans 15 amino acids. With 2 bases removed from V and 0 bases from J, the gap between germline ends came to 10 bases. CDR3 nucleotides: TGTGCCAGCAGCTTAATACAGGAGAGCACAGATACGCAGTATTTT. It is translated as CASSLIQESTDTQYF. Filled out from reference TRBV5-4 and TRBJ2-3, the complete variable domain reads ETGVTQSPTHLIKTRGQQVTLRCSSQSGHNTVSWYQQALGQGPQFIFQYYREEENGRGNFPPRFSGLQFPNYSSELNVNALELDDSALYLCASSLIQESTDTQYFGPGTRLTVL.

The chain couples TRBV5-1 to TRBJ2-7, with a weak D call TRBD2 (5 bases). Germline V lookup: CDR1 SGHRS, CDR2 YFSETQ. CDR3 length: 15 amino acids. V was shortened by 4 bases and J by 4 bases, with 18 bases between the two germline ends. The chain's CDR3 is CASSPEALRRYEQYF. CDR3 coding DNA: TGCGCCAGCAGCCCCGAAGCCCTGAGGAGGTACGAGCAGTACTTC.

V and J are TRBV29-1 and TRBJ2-3, with 12 bases lining up with TRBD2. Germline trimming cut 7 bases from V and 0 bases from J; bases unmatched to any gene: 8. From germline, CDR1 is SQVTM and CDR2 ANQGSEA. The CDR3 extends over 16 amino acids. The CDR3 DNA sequence: TGCAGCGGCCTAGCGGGGGGGTACTCTAGCACAGATACGCAGTATTTT. Translation gives CSGLAGGYSSTDTQYF.

The chain links TRBV6-5 to TRBJ1-6; 9 nucleotides line up with TRBD1. CDR3 size: 14 residues. J gave up 6 bases and V 8 bases, and 5 bases lay outside the gene matches. Germline V lookup: CDR1 MNHEY, CDR2 SVGAGI. The CDR3: CASRPTGGNSPLHF. The CDR3 bases are TGTGCCAGCCGTCCGACAGGGGGTAATTCACCCCTCCACTTT.

The chain recombines TRBV19 with TRBJ2-1; 12 nucleotides align to TRBD2. The ends lost 10 bases at V and 6 bases at J; junction bases unmatched: 4. The CDR3 consists of 13 residues. Germline V gives CDR1 LNHDA, CDR2 SQIVND (reference sequence). In DNA form, the CDR3 reads TGTGCCATCACTAGCGGGGGGCTCAATGAGCAGTTCTTC. The encoded protein is CAITSGGLNEQFF.

This rearrangement joins TRBV3-1 (or the pseudogene TRBV3-2) to TRBJ2-7; TRBD2 might be the D (6 bases). This CDR3 contains 15 residues. V lost 4 bases and J lost 4, with 17 bases in between. Germline V gives CDR1 LGHDT, CDR2 YNNKEL (reference sequence). CDR3 protein: CASSRIGGSPYEQYF. For the CDR3, the DNA is TGTGCCAGCAGCCGGATTGGGGGGAGTCCTTACGAGCAGTACTTC.

The chain combines TRBV10-2 with TRBJ2-4; D perhaps matches TRBD1 (6 bases). This CDR3 has 15 amino acids. V shed 5 bases and J shed 6 bases, with 17 bases lying between them. Looked up from germline, CDR1 is WSHSY and CDR2 is SAAADI. The CDR3 sequence: CASSRDAGAGNIQYF. The CDR3 coding sequence is TGCGCCAGCAGTCGCGACGCAGGGGCCGGAAACATTCAGTACTTC.

This clone has just a few counts. V usage is TRBV30 and J usage is TRBJ1-6, with D possibly TRBD1 on 6 matching bases. V dropped 3 bases and J dropped 5 bases, with 20 bases sitting between them. Germline V gene sequence: CDR1 GTSNPN, CDR2 SVGIG (reference sequence). The CDR3 spans 17 residues. In DNA, the CDR3 is TGTGCCTGGAGCAGACCCCCCCGGACAGATAATAATTCACCCCTCCACTTT. It yields the protein CAWSRPPRTDNNSPLHF.

This chain connects TRBV27 to TRBJ2-1; D unclear. The V gene's germline CDR1 is MNHEY and CDR2 SMNVEV (reference sequence). This CDR3 is 15 amino acids long. V lost 2 bases to trimming and J lost 0 bases, with 8 bases between them. CDR3 nucleotides: TGTGCCAGCAGTTTAGGTCTCTACTCCTACAATGAGCAGTTCTTC. Its protein product is CASSLGLYSYNEQFF.

CDR3 sequence (DNA): TGTGCCATCAACCAACAGTATGGGAGTCAGCCCCAGCATTTT. Residues: CAINQQYGSQPQHF. This chain connects TRBV10-3 to TRBJ1-5; D is uncertain. V was trimmed by 7 bases and J by 6 bases, leaving 16 bases between them. The CDR3 runs to 14 residues. Germline CDR1 is ENHRY and CDR2 is SYGVKD.

The chain carries TRBV9 and TRBJ2-7; no reliable D call. Germline loops: CDR1 SGDLS, CDR2 YYNGEE. The CDR3 is 15 amino acids. V lost 4 bases to trimming and J lost 4 bases, with 18 bases between them. The CDR3 is CASSPDPVAVYEQYF. CDR3 nucleotide sequence: TGTGCCAGCAGCCCCGACCCAGTAGCAGTTTACGAGCAGTACTTC.

The chain has TRBV11-3 and TRBJ2-7; TRBD1 is a possible D gene (5 bases). From germline, CDR1 is SGHNT and CDR2 YENEEA. There are 15 residues in the CDR3. V dropped 0 bases and J dropped 3 bases, with 12 bases sitting between them. CDR3 coding DNA: TGTGCCAGCAGCTTAGATTCAGGGTCAGTCTACGAGCAGTACTTC. Its translation is CASSLDSGSVYEQYF.

The chain joins TRBV12-3 or TRBV12-4 to TRBJ1-2; 9 bases match TRBD1. The ends lost 6 bases at V and 3 bases at J; junction bases unmatched: 2. The CDR3 loop spans 13 amino acids. The CDR3 sequence is CASSRTGDYGYTF. In DNA form, the CDR3 reads TGTGCCAGCAGCCGGACAGGGGACTATGGCTACACCTTC.

This chain links TRBV6-1 with TRBJ1-5; TRBD1 aligns across 7 bases. With V trimmed by 1 base and J by 4 bases, 7 bases remained unmatched. CDR3 length: 16 amino acids. From germline, CDR1 is MNHNS and CDR2 SASEGT. For the CDR3, the DNA is TGTGCCAGCAGTGAAGATGGGACAGTAGGGAATCAGCCCCAGCATTTT. Its translation is CASSEDGTVGNQPQHF.

This chain joins TRBV5-1 and TRBJ2-5; the D gene is possibly TRBD1 (6 bases). The V gene's germline CDR1 is SGHRS and CDR2 YFSETQ. V was pared by 0 bases and J by 5 bases, with 11 bases between. The CDR3 sequence is 14 residues long. CDR3 nucleotides: TGCGCCAGCAGCTTGGTGCAGGGGATGGAGACCCAGTACTTC. It yields the protein CASSLVQGMETQYF.

On this clone itself: The same CDR3 arises from other DNA sequences in this sample as well. The chain has TRBV6-5 and TRBJ2-7; D perhaps matches TRBD2 (5 bases). CDR3 length: 12 amino acids. Germline CDR1 MNHEY, CDR2 SVGAGI. Trimming cost V 8 bases and J 1 base, with 9 bases left between them. The CDR3 DNA reads as TGTGCCAGCCGGGGATCATCCTACGAGCAGTACTTC. Translation gives CASRGSSYEQYF.

This clone was seen a few times. The chain carries TRBV7-9 and TRBJ2-6, with D perhaps matching TRBD1 (6 bases). Trimming took off 7 bases at V and 4 bases at J, with 14 bases between the two ends. The CDR3 sequence is 15 residues long. Looked up from germline, CDR1 is SEHNR and CDR2 is FQNEAQ (reference sequence). The CDR3 region has the DNA TGTGCCAGCACCCAACAGGGTTCAGGGGCCAACGTCCTGACTTTC. Translation: CASTQQGSGANVLTF.